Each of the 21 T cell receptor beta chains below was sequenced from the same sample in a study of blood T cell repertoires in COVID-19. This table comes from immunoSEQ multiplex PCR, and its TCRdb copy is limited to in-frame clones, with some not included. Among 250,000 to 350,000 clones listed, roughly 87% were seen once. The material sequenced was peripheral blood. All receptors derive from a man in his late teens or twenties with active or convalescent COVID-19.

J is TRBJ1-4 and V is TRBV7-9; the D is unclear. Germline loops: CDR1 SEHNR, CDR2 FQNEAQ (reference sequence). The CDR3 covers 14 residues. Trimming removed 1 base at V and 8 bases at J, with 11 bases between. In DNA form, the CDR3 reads TGTGCCAGCAGCTTAGGCGGGGTCGCGGAAAAACTGTTTTTT. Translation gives CASSLGGVAEKLFF.

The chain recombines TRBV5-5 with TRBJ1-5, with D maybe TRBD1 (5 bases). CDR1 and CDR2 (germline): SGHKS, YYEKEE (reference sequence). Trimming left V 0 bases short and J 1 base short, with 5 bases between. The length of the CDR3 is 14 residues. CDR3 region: CASSLDRSNQPQHF. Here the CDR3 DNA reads TGTGCCAGCAGCTTGGACAGGAGCAATCAGCCCCAGCATTTT.

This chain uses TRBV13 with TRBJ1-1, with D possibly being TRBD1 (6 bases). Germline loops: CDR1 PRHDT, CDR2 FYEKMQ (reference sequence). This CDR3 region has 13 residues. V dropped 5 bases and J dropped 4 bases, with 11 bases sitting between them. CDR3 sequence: CASSPQGRTEAFF. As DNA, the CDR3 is TGTGCCAGCAGCCCACAGGGTCGCACTGAAGCTTTCTTT.

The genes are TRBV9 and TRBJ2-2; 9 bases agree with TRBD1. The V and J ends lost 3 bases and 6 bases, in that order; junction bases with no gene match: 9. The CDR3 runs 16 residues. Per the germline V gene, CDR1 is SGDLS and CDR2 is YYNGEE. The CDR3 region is CASSDQQGAFPGELFF. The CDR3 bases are TGTGCCAGCAGCGACCAACAGGGGGCTTTCCCCGGGGAGCTGTTTTTT.

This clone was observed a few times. The CDR3 here is CASSPHWVGAHGANVLTF. The CDR3 DNA sequence: TGTGCCAGCAGTCCCCACTGGGTGGGGGCGCACGGGGCCAACGTCCTGACTTTC. V usage is TRBV27 and J usage is TRBJ2-6; tentative D call: TRBD1 (6 bases). The CDR3 is made up of 18 amino acids. The V and J ends lost 5 bases and 4 bases respectively, with 21 bases between them. From germline, CDR1 is MNHEY and CDR2 SMNVEV (reference sequence).

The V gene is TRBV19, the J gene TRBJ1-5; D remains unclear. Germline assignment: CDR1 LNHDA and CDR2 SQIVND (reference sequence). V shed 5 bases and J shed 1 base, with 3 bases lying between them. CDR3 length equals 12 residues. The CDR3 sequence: CASSGSNQPQHF. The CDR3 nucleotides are TGTGCCAGTAGTGGCAGCAATCAGCCCCAGCATTTT.

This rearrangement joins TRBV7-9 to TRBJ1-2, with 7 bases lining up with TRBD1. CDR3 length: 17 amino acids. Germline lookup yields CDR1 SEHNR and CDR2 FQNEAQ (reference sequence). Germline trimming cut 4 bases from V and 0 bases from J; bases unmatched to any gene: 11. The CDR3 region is CASSSPANRGSNYGYTF. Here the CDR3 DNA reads TGTGCCAGCAGCTCACCTGCAAACAGGGGTTCTAACTATGGCTACACCTTC.

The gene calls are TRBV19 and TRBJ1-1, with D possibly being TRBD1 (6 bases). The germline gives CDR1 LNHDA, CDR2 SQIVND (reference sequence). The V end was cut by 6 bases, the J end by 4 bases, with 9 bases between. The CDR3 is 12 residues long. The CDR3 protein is CASSTGSTEAFF. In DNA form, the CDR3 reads TGTGCCAGTAGCACAGGGTCCACTGAAGCTTTCTTT.

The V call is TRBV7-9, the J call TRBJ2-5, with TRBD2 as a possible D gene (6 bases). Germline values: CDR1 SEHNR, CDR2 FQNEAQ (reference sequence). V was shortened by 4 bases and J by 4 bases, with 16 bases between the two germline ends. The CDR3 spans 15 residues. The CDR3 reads CASSSPWGGGETQYF. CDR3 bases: TGTGCCAGCAGCTCGCCTTGGGGAGGTGGAGAGACCCAGTACTTC. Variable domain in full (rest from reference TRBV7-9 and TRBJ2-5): DTGVSQNPRHKITKRGQNVTFRCDPISEHNRLYWYRQTLGQGPEFLTYFQNEAQLEKSRLLSDRFSAERPKGSFSTLEIQRTEQGDSAMYLCASSSPWGGGETQYFGPGTRLLVL.

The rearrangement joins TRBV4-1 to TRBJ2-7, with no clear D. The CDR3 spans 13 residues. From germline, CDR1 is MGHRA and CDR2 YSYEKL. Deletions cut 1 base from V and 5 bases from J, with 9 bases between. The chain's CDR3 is CASSQGGLDEQYF. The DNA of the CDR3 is TGCGCCAGCAGCCAAGGTGGCCTGGACGAGCAGTACTTC.

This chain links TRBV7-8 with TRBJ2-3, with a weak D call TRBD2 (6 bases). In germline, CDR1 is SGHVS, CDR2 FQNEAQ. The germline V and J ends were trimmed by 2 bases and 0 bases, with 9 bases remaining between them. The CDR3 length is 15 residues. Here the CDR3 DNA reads TGTGCCAGCAGCTTACTGGCGGGGAGCACAGATACGCAGTATTTT. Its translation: CASSLLAGSTDTQYF.

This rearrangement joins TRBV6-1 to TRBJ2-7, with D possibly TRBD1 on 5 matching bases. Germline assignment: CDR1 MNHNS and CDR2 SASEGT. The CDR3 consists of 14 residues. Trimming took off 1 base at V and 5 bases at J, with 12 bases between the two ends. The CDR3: CASSEEGQGHEQYF. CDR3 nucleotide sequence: TGTGCCAGCAGTGAAGAAGGGCAGGGCCACGAGCAGTACTTC.

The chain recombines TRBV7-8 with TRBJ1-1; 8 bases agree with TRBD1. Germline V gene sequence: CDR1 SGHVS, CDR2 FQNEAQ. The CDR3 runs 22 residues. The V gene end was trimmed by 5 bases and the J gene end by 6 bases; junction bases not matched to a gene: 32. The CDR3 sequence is CASSPDMTTPTGEWIFRAEAFF. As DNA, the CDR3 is TGTGCCAGCAGCCCCGATATGACCACCCCGACAGGGGAGTGGATATTTCGGGCTGAAGCTTTCTTT.

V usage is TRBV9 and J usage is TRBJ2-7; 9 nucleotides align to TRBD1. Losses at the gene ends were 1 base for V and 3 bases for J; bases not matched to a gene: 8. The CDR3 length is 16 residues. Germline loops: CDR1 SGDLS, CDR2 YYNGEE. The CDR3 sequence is CASSVFSGQGFYEQYF. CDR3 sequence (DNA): TGTGCCAGCAGCGTATTTTCGGGACAGGGCTTCTACGAGCAGTACTTC. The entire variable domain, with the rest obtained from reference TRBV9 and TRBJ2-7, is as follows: DSGVTQTPKHLITATGQRVTLRCSPRSGDLSVYWYQQSLDQGLQFLIQYYNGEERAKGNILERFSAQQFPDLHSELNLSSLELGDSALYFCASSVFSGQGFYEQYFGPGTRLTVT.

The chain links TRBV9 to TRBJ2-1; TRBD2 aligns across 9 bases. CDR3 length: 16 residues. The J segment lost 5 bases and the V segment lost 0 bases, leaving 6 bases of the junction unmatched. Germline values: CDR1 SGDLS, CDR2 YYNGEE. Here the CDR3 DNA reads TGTGCCAGCAGCGTAGTCCTAGCGGGGCTAGACAATGAGCAGTTCTTC. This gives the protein CASSVVLAGLDNEQFF.

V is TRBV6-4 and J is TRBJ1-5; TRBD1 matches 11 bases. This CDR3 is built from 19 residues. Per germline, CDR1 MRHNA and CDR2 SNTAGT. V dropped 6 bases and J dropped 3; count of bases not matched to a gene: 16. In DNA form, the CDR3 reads TGTGCCAGCAGACAAGCCAACGGGACAGGGGGAGATATCAATCAGCCCCAGCATTTT. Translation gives CASRQANGTGGDINQPQHF.

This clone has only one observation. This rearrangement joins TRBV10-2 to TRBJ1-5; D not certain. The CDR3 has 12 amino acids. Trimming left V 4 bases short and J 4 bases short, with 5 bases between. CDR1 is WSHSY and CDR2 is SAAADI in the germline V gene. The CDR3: CASSAVNQPQHF. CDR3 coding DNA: TGCGCCAGCAGTGCCGTTAATCAGCCCCAGCATTTT.

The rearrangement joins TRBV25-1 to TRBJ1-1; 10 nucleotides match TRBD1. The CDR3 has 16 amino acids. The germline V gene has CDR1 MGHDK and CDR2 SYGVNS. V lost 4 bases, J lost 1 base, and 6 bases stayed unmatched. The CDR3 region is CASSGLGTGANTEAFF. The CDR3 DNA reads TGTGCCAGCAGTGGCCTTGGGACAGGGGCGAACACTGAAGCTTTCTTT.

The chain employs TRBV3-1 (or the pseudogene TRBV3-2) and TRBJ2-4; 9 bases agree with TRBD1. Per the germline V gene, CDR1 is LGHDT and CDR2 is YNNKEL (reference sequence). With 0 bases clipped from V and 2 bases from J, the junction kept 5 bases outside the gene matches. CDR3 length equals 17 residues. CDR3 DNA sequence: TGTGCCAGCAGCCAAGAACACAGGGGGCGGACCAAAAACATTCAGTACTTC. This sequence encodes CASSQEHRGRTKNIQYF.

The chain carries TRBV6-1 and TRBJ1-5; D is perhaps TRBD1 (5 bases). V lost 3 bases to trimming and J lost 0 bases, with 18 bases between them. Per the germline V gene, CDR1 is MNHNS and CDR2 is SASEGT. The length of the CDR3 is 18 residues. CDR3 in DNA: TGTGCCAGCAGTGACTTCGGACATCGGCCCGATAGCAATCAGCCCCAGCATTTT. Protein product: CASSDFGHRPDSNQPQHF.

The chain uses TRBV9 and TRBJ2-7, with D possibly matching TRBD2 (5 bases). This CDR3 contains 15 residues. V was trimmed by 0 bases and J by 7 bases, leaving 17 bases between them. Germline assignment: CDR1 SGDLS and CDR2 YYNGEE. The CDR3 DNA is TGTGCCAGCAGCGTAGATGGGCCCACTAGAGGGGAGCAGTACTTC. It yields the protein CASSVDGPTRGEQYF. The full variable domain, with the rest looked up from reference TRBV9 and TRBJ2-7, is DSGVTQTPKHLITATGQRVTLRCSPRSGDLSVYWYQQSLDQGLQFLIQYYNGEERAKGNILERFSAQQFPDLHSELNLSSLELGDSALYFCASSVDGPTRGEQYFGPGTRLTVT.